The next 17 T cell receptor beta chains were all read from a single sample in a study of blood T cells in healthy people across ages. The use of a sample-barcoded 5' primer and a J-beta primer mix characterized a second PCR of 7 to 11 cycles. TCRdb reanalysed the 5' RACE reads using MiXCR and keeps one entry per CDR3 protein. The repertoire holds 650,000 to 800,000 distinct CDR3 sequences, 40% to 50% seen once, with about 19% in the top ten. Sequenced material: blood. These receptors were taken from a man aged 60 to 75 in good health.

The chain recombines TRBV6-2 or TRBV6-3 with TRBJ1-6; D not certain. The CDR3 is 14 amino acids. The V end was cut by 8 bases, the J end by 10 bases, with 18 bases between. Germline loops: CDR1 MNHEY, CDR2 SVGEGT. In DNA, the CDR3 is TGTGCCAGCGGCCGCCGGTGGAATCAATCACCCCTCCACTTT. Its translation: CASGRRWNQSPLHF.

There are a few counts of this clonotype. The V and J genes are TRBV27 and TRBJ1-2; D uncertain. Germline V CDR1 and CDR2: MNHEY, SMNVEV (reference sequence). The CDR3 extends over 13 amino acids. V was trimmed by 3 bases and J by 7 bases, leaving 12 bases between them. Written as DNA, the CDR3 is TGTGCCAGCAGTTTGGGTAACAGAGGTGGCTACACCTTC. Encoded protein: CASSLGNRGGYTF.

This clonotype was seen a handful of times. The chain joins TRBV3-1 to TRBJ2-6; no definite D call. CDR3 length equals 15 residues. The V gene lost 1 base and the J gene lost 1 base, with 5 bases spanning the gap. The germline gives CDR1 LGHDT, CDR2 YNNKEL (reference sequence). The DNA for the CDR3 is TGTGCCAGCAGCCAAGGTCAATCTGGGGCCAACGTCCTGACTTTC. Protein: CASSQGQSGANVLTF. Using reference TRBV3-1 and TRBJ2-6 for the parts outside the CDR3, the full variable domain is DTAVSQTPKYLVTQMGNDKSIKCEQNLGHDTMYWYKQDSKKFLKIMFSYNNKELIINETVPNRFSPKSPDKAHLNLHINSLELGDSAVYFCASSQGQSGANVLTFGAGSRLTVL.

The chain has TRBV4-1 and TRBJ1-5, with a weak D call TRBD1 (5 bases). The CDR3 sequence is 17 residues long. With 0 bases removed from V and 0 bases from J, the gap between germline ends came to 12 bases. Looked up from germline, CDR1 is MGHRA and CDR2 is YSYEKL. Here the CDR3 DNA reads TGCGCCAGCAGCCAAGATCCGCGGGGCTATAGCAATCAGCCCCAGCATTTT. Translated: CASSQDPRGYSNQPQHF.

The J gene is TRBJ2-7, the V gene TRBV6-5; D uncertain. Near its end, the DNA agrees better with TRBJ2-5, so the J call may be wrong. This CDR3 comprises 14 residues. The V gene's germline CDR1 is MNHEY and CDR2 SVGAGI. Here the CDR3 reads CASSWSVAAETQYF. CDR3 DNA sequence: TGTGCCAGCAGTTGGTCGGTGGCGGCGGAGACCCAGTACTTC.

The CDR3 DNA reads TGTGCCAGCAGCCTTTCACAGGGATACTACACCTTC. It yields the protein CASSLSQGYYTF. This sequence joins TRBV9 and TRBJ1-2; TRBD1 is a possible D gene (6 bases). The CDR3 runs to 12 residues. Germline V lookup: CDR1 SGDLS, CDR2 YYNGEE. The V end was cut by 4 bases, the J end by 10 bases, with 14 bases between.

This clonotype was detected many times. The chain couples TRBV6-5 to TRBJ2-6; D perhaps matches TRBD2 (5 bases). V shed 2 bases and J shed 1 base, with 21 bases lying between them. CDR3 length equals 20 residues. Germline CDR1 and CDR2: MNHEY and SVGAGI. CDR3 loop: CASSYAIPGNVVSGANVLTF. For the CDR3, the DNA is TGTGCCAGCAGTTACGCTATCCCGGGGAACGTCGTGTCTGGGGCCAACGTCCTGACTTTC.

V is TRBV15 and J is TRBJ2-7; tentative D call: TRBD1 (6 bases). With 1 base removed from V and 2 bases from J, the gap between germline ends came to 12 bases. Germline CDR1 and CDR2: LNHNV and YYDKDF (reference sequence). The CDR3 contains 15 residues. Here the CDR3 reads CATSRGAGVPYEQYF. The CDR3 DNA follows: TGTGCCACCAGCAGAGGTGCAGGGGTCCCCTACGAGCAGTACTTC.

The V gene is TRBV20-1, the J gene TRBJ1-2; 7 bases match TRBD1. CDR1 is DFQATT and CDR2 is SNEGSKA in the germline V gene (reference sequence). With V trimmed by 6 bases and J by 1 base, 14 bases remained unmatched. The CDR3 extends over 16 amino acids. Here the CDR3 DNA reads TGCAGTGCCCCGAGCGCAGGGGGATTGGATAACTATGGCTACACCTTC. Its translation: CSAPSAGGLDNYGYTF.

V is TRBV5-1 and J is TRBJ1-6; 7 bases are a match to TRBD1. CDR1 is SGHRS, CDR2 YFSETQ, per germline. V gave up 0 bases and J gave up 6 bases; unmatched junction bases: 9. This CDR3 contains 17 residues. CDR3 sequence (DNA): TGCGCCAGCAGCTTGGGCCGACAGGGTAGAGGTAATTCACCCCTCCACTTT. The encoded protein is CASSLGRQGRGNSPLHF.

V gene TRBV5-1 combines with J gene TRBJ2-7; 14 positions agree with TRBD2. Germline lookup yields CDR1 SGHRS and CDR2 YFSETQ. There are 17 residues in the CDR3. J gave up 4 bases and V 0 bases, and 6 bases lay outside the gene matches. The CDR3 reads CASSLAATSGGVYEQYF. The CDR3 DNA sequence: TGCGCCAGCAGCTTGGCGGCGACTAGCGGGGGGGTTTACGAGCAGTACTTC.

J is TRBJ2-3 and V is TRBV2, with D possibly being TRBD1 (5 bases). Trimming took off 1 base at V and 5 bases at J, with 10 bases between the two ends. CDR3 size: 14 residues. Germline CDR1 is SNHLY and CDR2 is FYNNEI. CDR3 sequence reads: CASSEDRRGDTQYF. CDR3 bases: TGTGCCAGCAGTGAAGACAGGAGAGGAGATACGCAGTATTTT.

Only a few counts were recorded for this clonotype. The chain joins TRBV7-2 to TRBJ1-2; D ambiguous. V gave up 1 base and J gave up 4 bases, with 16 bases separating them. Germline CDR1 reads SGHTA; CDR2 reads FQGNSA. The CDR3 spans 16 residues. The CDR3 DNA reads TGTGCCAGCAGCTTAGTATTTGGCCGGCCGGGCTATGGCTACACCTTC. It encodes CASSLVFGRPGYGYTF.

This clonotype was seen a handful of times. J is TRBJ2-7 and V is TRBV9; 9 nucleotides line up with TRBD1. The CDR3 runs to 16 residues. Germline trimming cut 2 bases from V and 5 bases from J; bases unmatched to any gene: 11. Germline V lookup: CDR1 SGDLS, CDR2 YYNGEE. CDR3 coding DNA: TGTGCCAGCAGCGTTACCGGGACAGGGCTCTTTAACGAGCAGTACTTC. It translates to CASSVTGTGLFNEQYF. The entire variable domain, with the rest obtained from reference TRBV9 and TRBJ2-7, is as follows: DSGVTQTPKHLITATGQRVTLRCSPRSGDLSVYWYQQSLDQGLQFLIQYYNGEERAKGNILERFSAQQFPDLHSELNLSSLELGDSALYFCASSVTGTGLFNEQYFGPGTRLTVT.

This clonotype was counted between two and nine times. The V call is TRBV12-3 or TRBV12-4, the J call TRBJ2-5; tentatively, D is TRBD1 (6 bases). The CDR3 totals 16 residues. V was cut by 2 bases and J by 7 bases, with 20 bases left in between. The CDR3 DNA is TGTGCCAGCAGTTTATCTGGAACAGGGTATTCCCTGACCCAGTACTTC. Protein product: CASSLSGTGYSLTQYF.

A few counts support this clonotype. One end of the junction does not line up with germline, which may come from a read error. The chain carries TRBV4-1 and TRBJ2-7; D not certain. This CDR3 spans 16 amino acids. The germline V gene has CDR1 MGHRA and CDR2 YSYEKL. CDR3 in amino acids: CASSQVGRDISSEQYF. The CDR3 coding sequence is TGCGCCAGCAGCCAAGTGGGTAGGGATATTTCCTCCGAGCAGTACTTC.

The J gene is TRBJ2-6, the V gene TRBV15, with D possibly called TRBD1 or TRBD2 (7 bases each). Germline loops: CDR1 LNHNV, CDR2 YYDKDF (reference sequence). This CDR3 has 16 residues. Trimming removed 4 bases at V and 1 base at J, with 11 bases between. CDR3 in DNA: TGTGCCACCAGCACAGGGGGGGTATCTGGGGCCAACGTCCTGACTTTC. This gives the protein CATSTGGVSGANVLTF.